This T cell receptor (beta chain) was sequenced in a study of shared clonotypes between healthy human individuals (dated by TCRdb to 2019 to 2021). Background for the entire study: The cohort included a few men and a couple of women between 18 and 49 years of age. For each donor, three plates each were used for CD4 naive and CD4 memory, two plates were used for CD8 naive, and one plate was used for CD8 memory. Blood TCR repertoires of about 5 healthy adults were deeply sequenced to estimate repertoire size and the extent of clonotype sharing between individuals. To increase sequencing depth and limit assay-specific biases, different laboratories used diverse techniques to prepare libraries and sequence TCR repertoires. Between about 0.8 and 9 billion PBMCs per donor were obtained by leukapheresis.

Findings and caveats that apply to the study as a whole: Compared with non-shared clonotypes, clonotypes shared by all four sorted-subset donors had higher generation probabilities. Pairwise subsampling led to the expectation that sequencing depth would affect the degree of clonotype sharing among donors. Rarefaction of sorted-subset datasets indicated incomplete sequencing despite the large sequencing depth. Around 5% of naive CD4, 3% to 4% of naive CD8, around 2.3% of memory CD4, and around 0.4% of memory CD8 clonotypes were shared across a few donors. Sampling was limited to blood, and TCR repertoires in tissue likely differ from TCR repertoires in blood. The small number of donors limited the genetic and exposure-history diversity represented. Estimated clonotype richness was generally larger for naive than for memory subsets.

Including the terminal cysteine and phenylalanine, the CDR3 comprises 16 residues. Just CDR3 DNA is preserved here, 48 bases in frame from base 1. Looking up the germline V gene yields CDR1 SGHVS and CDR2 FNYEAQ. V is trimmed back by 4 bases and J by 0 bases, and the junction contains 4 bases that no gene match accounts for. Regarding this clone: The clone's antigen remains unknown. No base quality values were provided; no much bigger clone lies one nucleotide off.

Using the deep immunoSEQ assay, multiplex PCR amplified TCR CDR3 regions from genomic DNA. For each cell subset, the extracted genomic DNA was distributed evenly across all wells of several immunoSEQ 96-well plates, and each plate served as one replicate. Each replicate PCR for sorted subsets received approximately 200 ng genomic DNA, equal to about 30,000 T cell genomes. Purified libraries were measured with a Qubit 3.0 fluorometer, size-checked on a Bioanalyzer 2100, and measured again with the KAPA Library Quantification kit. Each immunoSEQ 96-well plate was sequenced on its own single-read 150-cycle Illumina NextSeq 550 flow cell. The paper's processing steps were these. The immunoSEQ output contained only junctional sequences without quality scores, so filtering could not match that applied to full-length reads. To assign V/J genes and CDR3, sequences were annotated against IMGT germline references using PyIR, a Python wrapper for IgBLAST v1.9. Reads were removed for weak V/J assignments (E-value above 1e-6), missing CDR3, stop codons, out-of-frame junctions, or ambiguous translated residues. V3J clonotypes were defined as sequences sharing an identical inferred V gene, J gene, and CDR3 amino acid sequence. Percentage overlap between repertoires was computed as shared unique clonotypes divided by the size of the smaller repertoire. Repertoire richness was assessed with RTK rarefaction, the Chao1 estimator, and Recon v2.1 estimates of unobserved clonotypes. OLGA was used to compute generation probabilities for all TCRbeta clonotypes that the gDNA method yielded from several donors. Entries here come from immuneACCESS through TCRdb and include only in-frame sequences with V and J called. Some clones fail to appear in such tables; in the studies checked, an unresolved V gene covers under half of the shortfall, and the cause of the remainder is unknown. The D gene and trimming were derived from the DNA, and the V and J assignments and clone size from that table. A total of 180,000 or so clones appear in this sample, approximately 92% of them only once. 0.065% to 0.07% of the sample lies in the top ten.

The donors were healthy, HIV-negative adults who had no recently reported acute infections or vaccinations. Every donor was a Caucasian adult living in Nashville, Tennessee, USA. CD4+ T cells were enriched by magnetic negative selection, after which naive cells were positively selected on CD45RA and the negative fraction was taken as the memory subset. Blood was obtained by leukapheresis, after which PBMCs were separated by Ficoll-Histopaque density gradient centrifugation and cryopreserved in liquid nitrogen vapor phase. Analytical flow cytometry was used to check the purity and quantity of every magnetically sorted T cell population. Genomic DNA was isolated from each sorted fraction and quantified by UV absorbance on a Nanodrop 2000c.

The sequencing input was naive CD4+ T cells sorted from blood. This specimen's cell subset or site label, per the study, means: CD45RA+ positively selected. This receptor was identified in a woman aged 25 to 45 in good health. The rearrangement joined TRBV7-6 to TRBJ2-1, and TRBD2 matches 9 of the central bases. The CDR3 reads CASSSVAGDSYNEQFF. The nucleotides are TGTGCCAGCAGCTCCGTAGCGGGAGACTCCTACAATGAGCAGTTCTTC.